Listed below are T cell receptor beta chains from one sample, sequenced in a study of T cell responses to AZD1222 COVID-19 vaccine. This table comes from immunoSEQ multiplex PCR, and its TCRdb copy is limited to in-frame clones, with some not included. The data contain about 150,000 clones, 92% of them singletons. The sequenced sample was peripheral blood, obtained on day 0 of AZD1222 vaccination. All receptors come from an adult in good health. CDR3s include the opening cysteine and the closing phenylalanine or tryptophan. Fields, in order: CDR3 protein, CDR3 DNA, clone size, J gene, D gene, CDR3 length, V gene. D genes are given only for firm matches. A row's size may be missing; if present it is once, few, many or a size class.

CDR3aa: CASSISGTATGELFF
CDR3nt: TGTGCCAGTAGTATCTCCGGGACAGCCACCGGGGAGCTGTTTTTT
abundance: once
j_gene: TRBJ2-2
d_gene: TRBD1
len: 15
v_gene: TRBV19

CDR3aa: CASSPHTSHEQFF
CDR3nt: TGTGCCAGCAGCCCCCACACTTCACATGAGCAGTTCTTC
abundance: NA
j_gene: TRBJ2-1
d_gene: NA
len: 13
v_gene: TRBV7-8

CDR3aa: CASSGGPNSNQPQHF
CDR3nt: TGTGCCAGCAGCGGGGGACCGAATAGCAATCAGCCCCAGCATTTT
abundance: NA
j_gene: TRBJ1-5
d_gene: NA
len: 15
v_gene: TRBV2

CDR3aa: CAISESGPGSGANVLTF
CDR3nt: TGTGCCATCAGTGAGTCCGGGCCGGGTTCTGGGGCCAACGTCCTGACTTTC
abundance: NA
j_gene: TRBJ2-6
d_gene: NA
len: 17
v_gene: TRBV10-3

CDR3aa: CASSFAPSGPDTAYNEQFF
CDR3nt: TGCGCCAGCAGCTTCGCGCCTAGCGGGCCGGATACCGCCTACAATGAGCAGTTCTTC
abundance: NA
j_gene: TRBJ2-1
d_gene: TRBD2
len: 19
v_gene: TRBV5-1

CDR3aa: CSVYERTGATEAFF
CDR3nt: TGCAGCGTCTATGAACGGACAGGGGCCACTGAAGCTTTCTTT
abundance: NA
j_gene: TRBJ1-1
d_gene: TRBD1
len: 14
v_gene: TRBV29-1

CDR3aa: CASGPTGQEVYEQYF
CDR3nt: TGCGCCAGCGGACCCACGGGACAAGAGGTCTACGAGCAGTACTTC
abundance: NA
j_gene: TRBJ2-7
d_gene: NA
len: 15
v_gene: TRBV5-1

CDR3aa: CASSLQGAGEKLFF
CDR3nt: TGTGCCAGCAGTTTACAGGGGGCTGGGGAAAAACTGTTTTTT
abundance: NA
j_gene: TRBJ1-4
d_gene: TRBD1
len: 14
v_gene: TRBV27

CDR3aa: CASSLLAGGSYNEQFF
CDR3nt: TGTGCCAGCAGCTTACTAGCGGGGGGCTCCTACAATGAGCAGTTCTTC
abundance: NA
j_gene: TRBJ2-1
d_gene: TRBD2
len: 16
v_gene: TRBV5-6

CDR3aa: CASSFLPGQGYEQYF
CDR3nt: TGTGCCAGCAGTTTCTTACCTGGACAGGGCTACGAGCAGTACTTC
abundance: NA
j_gene: TRBJ2-7
d_gene: TRBD1
len: 15
v_gene: TRBV28

CDR3aa: CASSENPLTDTQYF
CDR3nt: TGCGCCAGCAGTGAAAACCCCCTCACAGATACGCAGTATTTT
abundance: NA
j_gene: TRBJ2-3
d_gene: NA
len: 14
v_gene: TRBV10-1

CDR3aa: CASSPVAMTSGHPSSYEQYF
CDR3nt: TGTGCCAGCAGTCCAGTCGCTATGACTAGCGGGCACCCCAGCTCCTACGAGCAGTACTTC
abundance: NA
j_gene: TRBJ2-7
d_gene: TRBD2
len: 20
v_gene: TRBV6-2/TRBV6-3

CDR3aa: CASSDLGTENQPQHF
CDR3nt: TGTGCCAGCAGCGATCTCGGGACAGAGAATCAGCCCCAGCATTTT
abundance: NA
j_gene: TRBJ1-5
d_gene: TRBD1
len: 15
v_gene: TRBV7-9

CDR3aa: CASSKVGSGRMDEQFF
CDR3nt: TGTGCCAGCAGTAAAGTTGGTAGCGGGCGGATGGATGAGCAGTTCTTC
abundance: once
j_gene: TRBJ2-1
d_gene: TRBD2
len: 16
v_gene: TRBV27

CDR3aa: CASSPGYIGEKLFF
CDR3nt: TGTGCCAGCAGCCCCGGATATATTGGGGAAAAACTGTTTTTT
abundance: NA
j_gene: TRBJ1-4
d_gene: NA
len: 14
v_gene: TRBV28

CDR3aa: CASSTPKNKINYEQYF
CDR3nt: TGTGCCAGCAGCACACCGAAAAATAAGATAAACTACGAGCAGTACTTC
abundance: NA
j_gene: TRBJ2-7
d_gene: NA
len: 16
v_gene: TRBV9

CDR3aa: CASRLAGTGGNQPQHF
CDR3nt: TGTGCCAGCCGCCTAGCCGGGACAGGGGGCAATCAGCCCCAGCATTTT
abundance: NA
j_gene: TRBJ1-5
d_gene: TRBD1
len: 16
v_gene: TRBV27

CDR3aa: CASSLVGDSPANTIYF
CDR3nt: TGCGCCAGCAGCTTGGTTGGGGACAGCCCAGCGAACACCATATATTTT
abundance: NA
j_gene: TRBJ1-3
d_gene: TRBD1
len: 16
v_gene: TRBV5-1

CDR3aa: CASSRGDTTNYGYTF
CDR3nt: TGCGCCAGCAGCAGAGGGGACACAACTAACTATGGCTACACCTTC
abundance: NA
j_gene: TRBJ1-2
d_gene: NA
len: 15
v_gene: TRBV5-1

CDR3aa: CASSLDTGTGIGYTF
CDR3nt: TGTGCCAGCAGCTTAGACACCGGGACAGGGATTGGCTACACCTTC
abundance: NA
j_gene: TRBJ1-2
d_gene: TRBD1
len: 15
v_gene: TRBV7-8

CDR3aa: CASREASMLQTQYF
CDR3nt: TGTGCCAGCAGAGAGGCTAGTATGTTGCAGACCCAGTACTTC
abundance: NA
j_gene: TRBJ2-5
d_gene: NA
len: 14
v_gene: TRBV28

CDR3aa: CSVAGTGAGQPQHF
CDR3nt: TGCAGCGTTGCCGGGACAGGGGCCGGGCAGCCCCAGCATTTT
abundance: once
j_gene: TRBJ1-5
d_gene: TRBD1
len: 14
v_gene: TRBV29-1

CDR3aa: CAWSAASSGGTQYF
CDR3nt: TGTGCCTGGAGCGCCGCTAGTTCGGGAGGTACGCAGTATTTT
abundance: once
j_gene: TRBJ2-3
d_gene: TRBD2
len: 14
v_gene: TRBV30

CDR3aa: CASSIDRENRGDLYEQYF
CDR3nt: TGTGCCAGTAGTATCGACAGGGAGAATCGCGGGGACCTTTACGAGCAGTACTTC
abundance: NA
j_gene: TRBJ2-7
d_gene: NA
len: 18
v_gene: TRBV19

CDR3aa: CASSHQLAGAANTGELFF
CDR3nt: TGTGCCAGCAGCCATCAACTAGCGGGGGCCGCGAACACCGGGGAGCTGTTTTTT
abundance: NA
j_gene: TRBJ2-2
d_gene: TRBD2
len: 18
v_gene: TRBV4-2

CDR3aa: CASTHMVPGGPKLYNEQFF
CDR3nt: TGTGCCAGCACCCATATGGTCCCAGGGGGCCCGAAACTTTACAATGAGCAGTTCTTC
abundance: NA
j_gene: TRBJ2-1
d_gene: TRBD1
len: 19
v_gene: TRBV7-9

CDR3aa: CASSPPYSSYEQYF
CDR3nt: TGTGCCAGCTCACCACCGTACAGCTCCTACGAGCAGTACTTC
abundance: NA
j_gene: TRBJ2-7
d_gene: NA
len: 14
v_gene: TRBV18

CDR3aa: CASSIRTGLNYGYTF
CDR3nt: TGTGCCAGTAGTATTCGGACAGGGCTTAACTATGGCTACACCTTC
abundance: NA
j_gene: TRBJ1-2
d_gene: TRBD1
len: 15
v_gene: TRBV19

CDR3aa: CASIYGSNTGELFF
CDR3nt: TGTGCCAGCATTTACGGGAGCAACACCGGGGAGCTGTTTTTT
abundance: NA
j_gene: TRBJ2-2
d_gene: NA
len: 14
v_gene: TRBV6-5

CDR3aa: CASSLASKDYTF
CDR3nt: TGCGCCAGCAGCTTGGCCTCAAAGGACTACACCTTC
abundance: NA
j_gene: TRBJ1-2
d_gene: NA
len: 12
v_gene: TRBV5-1

CDR3aa: CASRPTGVVDSGYEQYF
CDR3nt: TGTGCCAGCAGACCCACAGGGGTGGTGGATTCGGGCTACGAGCAGTACTTC
abundance: NA
j_gene: TRBJ2-7
d_gene: TRBD1
len: 17
v_gene: TRBV28

CDR3aa: CASSPGPPSGANVLTF
CDR3nt: TGTGCCAGCTCACCGGGACCGCCGTCTGGGGCCAACGTCCTGACTTTC
abundance: NA
j_gene: TRBJ2-6
d_gene: NA
len: 16
v_gene: TRBV18

CDR3aa: CASSSRGGGLAGEYEQYF
CDR3nt: TGTGCCAGCAGCTCCCGTGGGGGTGGGCTAGCGGGGGAATACGAGCAGTACTTC
abundance: NA
j_gene: TRBJ2-7
d_gene: TRBD2
len: 18
v_gene: TRBV7-9

CDR3aa: CASSQATPGRYNSPLHF
CDR3nt: TGTGCCAGCAGCCAAGCCACACCGGGACGATATAATTCACCCCTCCACTTT
abundance: NA
j_gene: TRBJ1-6
d_gene: NA
len: 17
v_gene: TRBV3-1/TRBV3-2

CDR3aa: CASSQDGGRGEQYF
CDR3nt: TGTGCCAGCAGCCAAGATGGGGGGCGCGGGGAGCAGTACTTC
abundance: NA
j_gene: TRBJ2-7
d_gene: NA
len: 14
v_gene: TRBV3-1/TRBV3-2

CDR3aa: CASSPPAGFREQYF
CDR3nt: TGTGCCAGCAGCCCCCCTGCAGGGTTTCGCGAGCAGTACTTC
abundance: NA
j_gene: TRBJ2-7
d_gene: NA
len: 14
v_gene: TRBV14

CDR3aa: CASSLREADTQYF
CDR3nt: TGTGCCAGCAGTTTGCGGGAAGCAGATACGCAGTATTTT
abundance: NA
j_gene: TRBJ2-3
d_gene: NA
len: 13
v_gene: TRBV12-3/TRBV12-4

CDR3aa: CAWSKGETEAFF
CDR3nt: TGTGCCTGGAGTAAGGGGGAAACTGAAGCTTTCTTT
abundance: NA
j_gene: TRBJ1-1
d_gene: NA
len: 12
v_gene: TRBV30

CDR3aa: CASSRFEDDEKLFF
CDR3nt: TGTGCCAGCAGCCGGTTTGAAGATGATGAAAAACTGTTTTTT
abundance: NA
j_gene: TRBJ1-4
d_gene: NA
len: 14
v_gene: TRBV3-1/TRBV3-2

CDR3aa: CASSLYDTGELFF
CDR3nt: TGTGCCAGCAGCTTATATGACACCGGGGAGCTGTTTTTT
abundance: NA
j_gene: TRBJ2-2
d_gene: NA
len: 13
v_gene: TRBV11-2

CDR3aa: CASSLAQGQGAQGNTIYF
CDR3nt: TGTGCCAGCAGCTTGGCCCAGGGACAGGGGGCGCAGGGAAACACCATATATTTT
abundance: NA
j_gene: TRBJ1-3
d_gene: TRBD1
len: 18
v_gene: TRBV5-4

CDR3aa: CASSLPGGAGGTEAFF
CDR3nt: TGTGCCAGCAGCCTCCCAGGGGGCGCGGGAGGAACTGAAGCTTTCTTT
abundance: NA
j_gene: TRBJ1-1
d_gene: TRBD1
len: 16
v_gene: TRBV3-1/TRBV3-2